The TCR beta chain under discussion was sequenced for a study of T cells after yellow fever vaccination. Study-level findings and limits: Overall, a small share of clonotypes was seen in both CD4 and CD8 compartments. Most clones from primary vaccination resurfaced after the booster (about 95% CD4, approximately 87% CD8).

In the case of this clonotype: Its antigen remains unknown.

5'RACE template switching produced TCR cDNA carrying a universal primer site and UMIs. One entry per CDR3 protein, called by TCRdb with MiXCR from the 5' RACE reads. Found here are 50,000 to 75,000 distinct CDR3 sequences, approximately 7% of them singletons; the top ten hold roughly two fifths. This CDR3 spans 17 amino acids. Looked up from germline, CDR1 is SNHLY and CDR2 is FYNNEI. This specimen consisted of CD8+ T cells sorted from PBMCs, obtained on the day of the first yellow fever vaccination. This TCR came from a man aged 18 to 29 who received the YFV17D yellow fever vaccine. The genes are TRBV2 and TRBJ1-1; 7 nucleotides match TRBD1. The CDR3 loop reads CTFRRTGATPSFTEAFF. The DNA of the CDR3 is TGTACCTTCAGGAGGACAGGAGCTACCCCCTCGTTCACTGAAGCTTTCTTT.